The sequence of this TCR beta chain was determined in a study of shared clonotypes between healthy human individuals. Germline CDR1 reads SGHRS; CDR2 reads YFSETQ. This CDR3 contains 14 residues. The V end was cut by 2 bases, the J end by 5 bases, with 14 bases between. Libraries were prepared by immunoSEQ multiplex PCR; TCRdb keeps only in-frame clonotypes and omits some of them. The sample comprises about 2.3 million clones, approximately 95% of which are singletons, and 0.39% rests with the top ten. Notes on the study in general: Since donors were few, the genetic and exposure-history diversity represented was limited. Deeper or shallower sequencing was expected to change how clonotypes are shared among donors.

About this clone itself: Its antigen is not identified.

The specimen sequenced was naive CD4+ T cells from PBMCs. This sample's subset: CD45RA+ positively selected. The receptor was derived from a man aged 18 to 30 in good health. Some clones in this sample may be carry-over from other donors' samples. The gene calls are TRBV5-1 and TRBJ2-7; a weak D match, TRBD2 (5 bases). The CDR3 sequence is CASSFTRDYDEQYF. The CDR3 coding sequence is TGCGCCAGCAGCTTCACCCGTGACTACGACGAGCAGTACTTC.